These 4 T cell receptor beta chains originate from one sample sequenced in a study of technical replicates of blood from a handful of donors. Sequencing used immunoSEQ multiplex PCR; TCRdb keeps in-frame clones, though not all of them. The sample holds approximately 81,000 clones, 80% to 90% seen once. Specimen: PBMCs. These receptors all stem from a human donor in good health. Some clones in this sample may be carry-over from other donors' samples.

In nucleotides, the CDR3 is TGTGCCAGCAGCAAGACAGGGAAAGCCCGCACAGATACGCAGTATTTT. Translated: CASSKTGKARTDTQYF. The chain links TRBV7-2 to TRBJ2-3; 7 nucleotides line up with TRBD1. The CDR3 runs 16 residues. V was pared by 5 bases and J by 1 base, with 9 bases of the junction left unmatched. The germline V gene has CDR1 SGHTA and CDR2 FQGNSA.

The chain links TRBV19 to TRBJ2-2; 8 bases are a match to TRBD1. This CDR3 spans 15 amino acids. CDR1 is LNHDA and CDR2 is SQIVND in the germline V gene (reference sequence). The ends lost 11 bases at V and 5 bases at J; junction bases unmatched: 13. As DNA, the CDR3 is TGTGCCTCCAGGGGAGGACAGGGTGGAACCGGGGAGCTGTTTTTT. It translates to CASRGGQGGTGELFF.

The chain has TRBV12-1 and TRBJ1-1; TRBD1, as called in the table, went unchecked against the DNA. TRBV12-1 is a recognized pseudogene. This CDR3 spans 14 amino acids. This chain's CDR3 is CASSFGPRGTEAFF. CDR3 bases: TGTGCCAGCAGCTTTGGCCCAAGGGGCACTGAAGCTTTCTTT.

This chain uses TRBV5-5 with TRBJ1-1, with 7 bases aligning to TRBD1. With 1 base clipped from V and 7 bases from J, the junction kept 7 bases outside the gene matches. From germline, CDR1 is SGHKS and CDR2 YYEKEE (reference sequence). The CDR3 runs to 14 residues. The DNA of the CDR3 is TGTGCCAGCAGCTTGCAGCGGGGGACAGTTGAAGCTTTCTTT. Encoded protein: CASSLQRGTVEAFF.